A selection of T cell receptor beta chains follows, all from one sample in a study of T cell responses to AZD1222 COVID-19 vaccine. TCRdb's copy holds only in-frame clones and misses some; the assay was immunoSEQ multiplex PCR. This repertoire shows around 150,000 clones, 84% found once; its top ten account for roughly 4.3%. The specimen comprised peripheral blood, sampled on day 0 of AZD1222 vaccination. Every receptor here comes from an adult in good health. CDR3s include the opening cysteine and the closing phenylalanine or tryptophan. D genes are given only for firm matches. Clone size is stated in some rows and not others, as once, few, many or a class when expanded.

D gene,clone size,J gene,V gene,CDR3 protein,CDR3 DNA
TRBD1,once,TRBJ2-1,TRBV6-2/TRBV6-3,CASSSVGQGGRYNEQFF,TGTGCCAGCAGTTCAGTGGGACAGGGGGGTCGGTACAATGAGCAGTTCTTC
TRBD1,.,TRBJ1-1,TRBV6-4,CASSVYRGGNTEAFF,TGTGCCAGCAGTGTTTACAGGGGAGGGAACACTGAAGCTTTCTTT
.,.,TRBJ1-5,TRBV19,CASSIGLGYDQPQHF,TGTGCCAGTAGTATAGGTCTCGGGTATGATCAGCCCCAGCATTTT
TRBD1,few,TRBJ1-1,TRBV5-1,CASSLQGPLNTEAFF,TGCGCCAGCAGCTTACAGGGGCCTCTGAACACTGAAGCTTTCTTT
TRBD1,.,TRBJ1-2,TRBV9,CASSPTGVYGYTF,TGTGCCAGCAGCCCCACAGGGGTCTATGGCTACACCTTC
.,.,TRBJ2-5,TRBV7-7,CASSFGQGKETQYF,TGTGCTAGCAGTTTTGGGCAGGGTAAAGAGACCCAGTACTTC
.,few,TRBJ2-7,TRBV7-9,CASSFRDTNYEQYF,TGTGCCAGCAGCTTTCGGGACACTAACTACGAGCAGTACTTC
.,.,TRBJ2-7,TRBV11-2,CASSLGGRLNPYEQYF,TGTGCCAGCAGCTTAGGGGGACGCCTTAACCCTTACGAGCAGTACTTC
.,.,TRBJ1-5,TRBV5-1,CASSFQVDQPQHF,TGCGCCAGCAGCTTCCAGGTAGATCAGCCCCAGCATTTT
.,.,TRBJ1-3,TRBV5-1,CASSFGFKASGNTIYF,TGCGCCAGCAGCTTTGGTTTTAAAGCTTCGGGAAACACCATATATTTT
.,.,TRBJ1-1,TRBV6-5,CASRKNRMNTEAFF,TGTGCCAGCAGAAAAAACAGGATGAACACTGAAGCTTTCTTT
.,few,TRBJ2-2,TRBV6-6,CASRPLPRSNTGELFF,TGTGCCAGCAGACCCCTCCCTCGCTCGAACACCGGGGAGCTGTTTTTT
TRBD1,once,TRBJ1-4,TRBV29-1,CSVRTGTGGEKLFF,TGCAGCGTTAGAACCGGGACAGGAGGTGAAAAACTGTTTTTT
.,.,TRBJ1-5,TRBV6-5,CASIGSRGSQPQHF,TGTGCCAGCATAGGTTCCCGTGGGTCGCAGCCCCAGCATTTT
.,.,TRBJ1-1,TRBV7-9,CASSLGGAMNTEAFF,TGTGCCAGCAGCTTAGGAGGGGCCATGAACACTGAAGCTTTCTTT
.,.,TRBJ1-4,TRBV28,CASSFETRKLFF,TGTGCCAGCAGTTTTGAAACACGAAAACTGTTTTTT
.,few,TRBJ2-7,TRBV4-1,CASSQDQGSPRASYEQYF,TGCGCCAGCAGCCAAGATCAGGGGTCCCCACGGGCTTCCTACGAGCAGTACTTC
.,few,TRBJ1-5,TRBV2,CATKGGTGTSQPQHF,TGTGCCACGAAGGGGGGGACCGGTACCAGTCAGCCCCAGCATTTT
TRBD1,once,TRBJ1-3,TRBV30,CAWSPTGVRTGNTIYF,TGTGCCTGGAGTCCGACAGGGGTCAGGACTGGAAACACCATATATTTT
TRBD1,.,TRBJ1-1,TRBV28,CASSLEGANTEAFF,TGTGCCAGCAGTTTGGAGGGGGCGAACACTGAAGCTTTCTTT
.,.,TRBJ2-7,TRBV19,CASSGNLLSYEQYF,TGTGCCAGTTCGGGAAACCTACTCTCCTACGAGCAGTACTTC
.,few,TRBJ1-1,TRBV28,CASHQGDTEAFF,TGTGCCAGCCATCAAGGAGACACTGAAGCTTTCTTT
.,.,TRBJ1-1,TRBV28,CASSSVSDTEAFF,TGTGCCAGCAGTTCGGTATCGGACACTGAAGCTTTCTTT
.,.,TRBJ1-3,TRBV9,CASSVGVGVDTIYF,TGTGCCAGCAGCGTAGGTGTGGGGGTAGACACCATATATTTT
TRBD1,.,TRBJ2-7,TRBV5-1,CASSLEAGGSYEQYF,TGCGCCAGCAGCTTGGAGGCAGGGGGCTCCTACGAGCAGTACTTC
.,.,TRBJ1-1,TRBV11-2,CASRRGGYTEAFF,TGTGCCAGCAGGAGGGGTGGGTACACTGAAGCTTTCTTT
.,.,TRBJ1-2,TRBV4-1,CASSQDLQGQNYF,TGCGCCAGCAGCCAAGATCTACAGGGACAAAACTACTTC
.,.,TRBJ1-5,TRBV21-1,CASSIIPGQPNQPQHF,TGTGCCAGCAGCATTATCCCGGGACAGCCAAATCAGCCCCAGCATTTT
.,.,TRBJ1-1,TRBV28,CASSRQMNTEAFF,TGTGCCAGCAGCCGACAGATGAACACTGAAGCTTTCTTT
.,.,TRBJ1-4,TRBV5-5,CASSLRRVEKEKLFF,TGTGCCAGCAGCTTGAGAAGGGTCGAGAAGGAAAAACTGTTTTTT
.,.,TRBJ1-4,TRBV5-8,CASSLRDEKLFF,TGTGCCAGCAGCTTGAGGGATGAAAAACTGTTTTTT
TRBD1,.,TRBJ1-5,TRBV30,CASGQGNQPQHF,TGTGCCTCTGGACAGGGGAATCAGCCCCAGCATTTT
TRBD1,once,TRBJ1-2,TRBV5-1,CASSLRGQIIYGYTF,TGCGCCAGCAGCTTGAGGGGACAGATCATCTATGGCTACACCTTC
.,.,TRBJ1-1,TRBV6-5,CASSLNRVGTEAFF,TGTGCCAGCAGTTTAAACAGGGTGGGCACTGAAGCTTTCTTT
.,.,TRBJ1-4,TRBV5-1,CASSRTGEKLFF,TGCGCCAGCAGTCGGACGGGTGAAAAACTGTTTTTT
.,.,TRBJ1-2,TRBV5-1,CASSLSRGPNGYGYTF,TGCGCCAGCAGCTTGTCCAGGGGCCCTAATGGGTATGGCTACACCTTC
.,.,TRBJ1-6,TRBV4-2,CASSQDPGGRKPENSPLHF,TGTGCCAGCAGCCAAGATCCCGGGGGCCGCAAACCGGAGAATTCACCCCTCCACTTT
.,.,TRBJ1-5,TRBV28,CASSLLGNQPQHF,TGTGCCAGCAGTTTATTGGGCAATCAGCCCCAGCATTTT
.,.,TRBJ1-4,TRBV28,CASSLSGGREKLFF,TGTGCCAGCAGTTTATCGGGGGGGAGAGAAAAACTGTTTTTT
.,.,TRBJ1-2,TRBV6-1,CASSLGGAGQGYTF,TGTGCCAGCAGCCTAGGTGGGGCAGGTCAAGGCTACACCTTC
.,once,TRBJ1-2,TRBV12-3/TRBV12-4,CASGGRAISGYTF,TGTGCCAGCGGTGGACGCGCAATTAGTGGCTACACCTTC
.,.,TRBJ2-2,TRBV7-9,CASKGGANTGELFF,TGTGCCAGCAAGGGCGGAGCGAACACCGGGGAGCTGTTTTTT
TRBD1,.,TRBJ1-5,TRBV30,CAWTDNQGANQPQHF,TGTGCCTGGACCGATAATCAGGGGGCAAATCAGCCCCAGCATTTT
TRBD1,.,TRBJ1-4,TRBV15,CATSPGQGRTNEKLFF,TGTGCCACCAGCCCGGGACAGGGGAGAACTAATGAAAAACTGTTTTTT
TRBD1,.,TRBJ2-7,TRBV27,CASRGASLGQDYEQYF,TGTGCCAGTAGAGGGGCCTCCCTGGGACAGGACTACGAGCAGTACTTC
.,.,TRBJ2-5,TRBV5-4,CASSPFSSETQYF,TGTGCCAGCAGCCCCTTTAGTTCAGAGACCCAGTACTTC
TRBD1,.,TRBJ1-2,TRBV28,CASSLGQGLFYGYTF,TGTGCCAGCAGTTTGGGACAGGGCCTCTTCTATGGCTACACCTTC
TRBD2,.,TRBJ2-1,TRBV4-1,CASSRSSGGHPYNEQFF,TGCGCCAGCAGCCGTAGTAGCGGGGGGCACCCCTACAATGAGCAGTTCTTC
.,few,TRBJ1-6,TRBV4-2,CASSQQIRESSYNSPLHF,TGTGCCAGCAGCCAGCAGATCAGGGAAAGCTCCTATAATTCACCCCTCCACTTT
.,.,TRBJ2-2,TRBV14,CASSQQGGTGELFF,TGTGCCAGCAGCCAACAGGGGGGGACCGGGGAGCTGTTTTTT
.,.,TRBJ1-2,TRBV5-8,CASSLVYGYTF,TGTGCCAGCAGCTTAGTGTATGGCTACACCTTC
.,.,TRBJ1-4,TRBV28,CASNTGTEKLFF,TGTGCCAGCAATACAGGGACTGAAAAACTGTTTTTT
.,.,TRBJ2-3,TRBV3-1/TRBV3-2,CASSQEARRGHSTGFTDTQYF,TGTGCCAGCAGCCAAGAAGCCCGAAGGGGACACTCAACGGGATTTACAGATACGCAGTATTTT
.,once,TRBJ2-1,TRBV24-1,CATSGHGPSYNEQFF,TGTGCCACCAGTGGCCACGGGCCCTCCTACAATGAGCAGTTCTTC
TRBD1,.,TRBJ1-2,TRBV29-1,CSVTTGQRLNYGYTF,TGCAGCGTTACTACGGGACAGCGACTTAACTATGGCTACACCTTC
.,.,TRBJ2-2,TRBV6-5,CASRQSGSGELFF,TGTGCCAGCAGACAGTCCGGGAGCGGGGAGCTGTTTTTT
.,.,TRBJ2-1,TRBV27,CASSLQGHYNEQFF,TGTGCCAGCAGTTTACAGGGTCACTACAATGAGCAGTTCTTC
TRBD1,.,TRBJ2-3,TRBV5-5,CASSLVGQGADTQYF,TGTGCCAGCAGCTTGGTTGGACAGGGGGCAGATACGCAGTATTTT
.,.,TRBJ1-1,TRBV5-1,CASSLVSRTITPEAFF,TGCGCCAGCAGCTTGGTATCCCGCACAATTACGCCTGAAGCTTTCTTT
TRBD1,.,TRBJ1-5,TRBV19,CASSLRTGGQPQHF,TGTGCCAGTAGTCTTCGGACAGGGGGTCAGCCCCAGCATTTT